This entry lists 16 T cell receptor beta chains sequenced from one sample in a study of cytomegalovirus exposure and HLA in healthy donors. Libraries were prepared by immunoSEQ multiplex PCR; TCRdb keeps only in-frame clonotypes and omits some of them. The sample carries roughly 120,000 clones, roughly 88% recorded once. Sequencing used PBMCs. The source is a man aged 18-30 years in good health and CMV-seronegative.

This clone was observed a handful of times. The rearrangement links TRBV25-1 to TRBJ1-6, with TRBD1 identical over 8 bases. Germline CDR1 reads MGHDK; CDR2 reads SYGVNS. After removal of 7 bases from V and 7 bases from J, the junction contained 3 bases not matched to a gene. The CDR3 sequence is 13 residues long. The CDR3 sequence is CASKDRVNSPLHF. As DNA, the CDR3 is TGTGCCAGCAAGGACAGGGTCAATTCACCCCTCCACTTT.

The chain couples TRBV5-6 to TRBJ1-1; D gene ambiguous. The V and J ends lost 0 bases and 4 bases respectively, with 10 bases between them. Germline CDR1 and CDR2: SGHDT and YYEEEE. This CDR3 is built from 14 residues. CDR3 sequence reads: CASSLDGESTEAFF. The DNA for the CDR3 is TGTGCCAGCAGCTTGGATGGGGAGAGCACTGAAGCTTTCTTT.

V and J are TRBV5-4 and TRBJ2-5; D might be TRBD1 (6 bases). Trimming pared 0 bases from V and 2 bases from J, leaving 8 bases between. Germline V CDR1 and CDR2: SGHNT, YYREEE (reference sequence). CDR3 length: 14 amino acids. CDR3 in DNA: TGTGCCAGCAGCTTGGTTGGGACACAAGAGACCCAGTACTTC. Translated, it gives CASSLVGTQETQYF.

The rearrangement joins TRBV7-6 to TRBJ1-4; TRBD1 agrees at 9 bases. Germline CDR1 and CDR2: SGHVS and FNYEAQ. Trimming cost V 5 bases and J 3 bases; bases outside gene matches: 4. The CDR3 runs to 15 residues. CDR3 nucleotides: TGTGCCAGCAGCCCGGACAGGGGAGCTAATGAAAAACTGTTTTTT. Amino acids: CASSPDRGANEKLFF.

The chain couples TRBV19 to TRBJ1-4; D gene ambiguous. The germline V gene encodes CDR1 LNHDA and CDR2 SQIVND (reference sequence). The CDR3 is 13 residues long. V lost 6 bases and J lost 7, with 12 bases in between. The CDR3 protein is CASRTGSVEKLFF. CDR3 in DNA: TGTGCCAGTAGAACCGGGAGTGTTGAAAAACTGTTTTTT.

The chain couples TRBV30 to TRBJ2-5, with TRBD1 matching over 8 bases. Per the germline V gene, CDR1 is GTSNPN and CDR2 is SVGIG (reference sequence). The CDR3 loop spans 14 amino acids. Trimming removed 4 bases from V and 5 bases from J; junction bases left unmatched: 9. CDR3 sequence (DNA): TGTGCCTGGACAAGGGACAGGCGAGAGGAGACCCAGTACTTC. Amino acid sequence: CAWTRDRREETQYF.

V and J are TRBV5-8 and TRBJ2-1; possibly TRBD1 for D (5 bases). Trimming cost V 5 bases and J 11 bases, with 14 bases left between them. The V gene's germline CDR1 is SGHTS and CDR2 YDEGEE. This CDR3 contains 12 residues. The CDR3 coding sequence is TGTGCCAGCAGTACAGGTACGGTCAAGCAGTTCTTC. Protein: CASSTGTVKQFF.

The V and J genes are TRBV7-9 and TRBJ2-7; 10 nucleotides align to TRBD2. The J segment lost 2 bases and the V segment lost 2 bases, leaving 0 bases of the junction unmatched. The CDR3 sequence is 14 residues long. From germline, CDR1 is SEHNR and CDR2 FQNEAQ (reference sequence). The CDR3 DNA sequence: TGTGCCAGCAGCTTAAGCGGGAGGGCCTACGAGCAGTACTTC. Protein sequence: CASSLSGRAYEQYF.

This chain joins TRBV5-4 and TRBJ2-2, with TRBD2 matching 8 bases. With V trimmed by 5 bases and J by 6 bases, 12 bases remained unmatched. CDR1 and CDR2 from the germline V gene are SGHNT and YYREEE (reference sequence). The length of the CDR3 is 16 residues. The CDR3 coding sequence is TGTGCCAGCAGGCGGGGGGTAGCGGGGTCGTCCGGGGAGCTGTTTTTT. The encoded protein is CASRRGVAGSSGELFF. The entire variable domain, with the rest obtained from reference TRBV5-4 and TRBJ2-2, is as follows: ETGVTQSPTHLIKTRGQQVTLRCSSQSGHNTVSWYQQALGQGPQFIFQYYREEENGRGNFPPRFSGLQFPNYSSELNVNALELDDSALYLCASRRGVAGSSGELFFGEGSRLTVL.

The V gene is TRBV10-3, the J gene TRBJ1-1; unclear D gene. Per the germline V gene, CDR1 is ENHRY and CDR2 is SYGVKD. CDR3 length: 15 amino acids. V was trimmed by 2 bases and J by 0 bases, leaving 10 bases between them. The CDR3 sequence is CAISEPGNMNTEAFF. For the CDR3, the DNA is TGTGCCATCAGTGAGCCAGGCAACATGAACACTGAAGCTTTCTTT.

The rearrangement uses TRBV7-7 and TRBJ1-3; possible D gene TRBD1, 6 bases. CDR1 is SSHAT, CDR2 FNYEAQ, per germline (reference sequence). The CDR3 totals 13 residues. V was shortened by 5 bases and J by 9 bases, with 14 bases between the two germline ends. The CDR3 coding sequence is TGTGCCAGCAGCCCCGCCCAGGGGAGCACCATATATTTT. Translating gives CASSPAQGSTIYF.

V usage is TRBV30 and J usage is TRBJ1-2; D ambiguous. The V gene lost 3 bases and the J gene lost 8 bases, with 16 bases spanning the gap. Germline CDR1 and CDR2: GTSNPN and SVGIG (reference sequence). The CDR3 loop spans 13 amino acids. CDR3 sequence: CAWSLRRGGGYTF. The CDR3, as DNA: TGTGCCTGGAGCCTACGTCGAGGCGGGGGCTACACCTTC.

The J gene is TRBJ1-3, the V gene TRBV5-1, with D possibly being TRBD1 (6 bases). The CDR3 is made up of 15 amino acids. The germline V and J ends were trimmed by 2 bases and 3 bases, with 12 bases remaining between them. Germline V CDR1 and CDR2: SGHRS, YFSETQ. CDR3: CASSFDRTNGNTIYF. CDR3 DNA: TGCGCCAGCAGCTTTGACAGGACGAATGGAAACACCATATATTTT.

The chain carries TRBV19 and TRBJ2-3, with unresolved D. With 0 bases removed from V and 4 bases from J, the gap between germline ends came to 14 bases. The CDR3 runs to 16 residues. Germline V CDR1 and CDR2: LNHDA, SQIVND (reference sequence). CDR3 in DNA: TGTGCCAGTAGTATAGACATTCCCCCACGGGCAGATACGCAGTATTTT. Its translation: CASSIDIPPRADTQYF.

This clone was found once. This chain links TRBV27 with TRBJ1-1; a possible D gene is TRBD1 (6 bases). Trimming removed 8 bases from V and 6 bases from J, with 16 bases in between. CDR3 length: 13 amino acids. Germline V CDR1 and CDR2: MNHEY, SMNVEV (reference sequence). CDR3 DNA: TGTGCCAGCTCGATAGGGCCAGGGGCTGAAGCTTTCTTT. It specifies CASSIGPGAEAFF.

The chain combines TRBV5-8 with TRBJ1-2, with 7 positions matching TRBD1. CDR1 and CDR2 (germline): SGHTS, YDEGEE. The CDR3 runs 14 residues. Trimming removed 4 bases from V and 1 base from J; junction bases left unmatched: 4. CDR3 bases: TGTGCCAGCAGCCGGGACAGAAATAACTATGGCTACACCTTC. It codes for CASSRDRNNYGYTF.